This paragraph reports one T cell receptor (beta chain). Its antigen is unknown. The sample comes from a study of shared clonotypes between healthy human individuals. As for the study in general: The study used three CD4 naive, three CD4 memory, two CD8 naive and one CD8 memory plate per donor. Whole-study results and caveats: Some naive CD4 clonotypes, 4.5% to 5.5%, turned up in common across several donors.

The CDR3 is made up of 16 amino acids. V lost 1 base and J lost 8, with 20 bases in between. Germline lookup yields CDR1 KGHSH and CDR2 LQKENI. Assay execution proceeded at the deep level. Sequencing used immunoSEQ multiplex PCR; TCRdb keeps in-frame clones, though not all of them. The sample lists some 2.4 million clones; 80% to 95% were seen once. Investigators divided CD4+ cells into CD45RA+ naive and CD45RA-negative memory subsets. The chain has TRBV18 and TRBJ1-1, with TRBD1 as a possible D gene (5 bases). The receptor was derived from a man between 18 and 29 years old in good health. Some clones in this sample may be carry-over from other donors' samples. Input material: naive CD4+ T cells from PBMCs. Subset: CD45RA+ positively selected. As DNA, the CDR3 is TGTGCCAGCTCACCACTGATCGGTCAGGGTGAATCAGAAGCTTTCTTT. Residues: CASSPLIGQGESEAFF.